The 14 T cell receptor beta chains below all came from one sample that was sequenced in a study of CD8+CD57+ T cells in acquired aplastic anemia. The study profiled TCR beta VDJ and CDR3 using genomic DNA as template. TCRdb processed the reads anew with MiXCR; each CDR3 protein has one entry. The data show fewer than 200,000 distinct CDR3 sequences, 55% to 80% seen once. The sequencing input was sorted CD4+, CD8+, or CD8+CD57+ T cells (not recorded which) from PBMCs. These receptors originate from a human donor in good health.

The chain joins TRBV25-1 to TRBJ2-3, with D perhaps given as TRBD1 or TRBD2 (6 bases each). The germline V gene encodes CDR1 MGHDK and CDR2 SYGVNS. V was trimmed by 2 bases and J by 10 bases, leaving 19 bases between them. The CDR3 spans 15 residues. The chain's CDR3 is CASSEVSRTGAAQYF. The CDR3 DNA reads TGTGCCAGCAGTGAAGTGAGTAGGACGGGGGCCGCGCAGTATTTT.

This clonotype appeared many times. The chain uses TRBV25-1 and TRBJ2-5; the D gene is possibly TRBD2 (7 bases). Trimming took 3 bases from V and 2 from J, leaving 13 bases between them. The CDR3 covers 15 residues. Germline-derived CDR1 and CDR2 are MGHDK and SYGVNS. The CDR3 coding sequence is TGTGCCAGCAGTGATACGGGGGGCCCGCAAGAGACCCAGTACTTC. It is translated as CASSDTGGPQETQYF. The whole variable domain, filled in from reference TRBV25-1 and TRBJ2-5, reads EADIYQTPRYLVIGTGKKITLECSQTMGHDKMYWYQQDPGMELHLIHYSYGVNSTEKGDLSSESTVSRIRTEHFPLTLESARPSHTSQYLCASSDTGGPQETQYFGPGTRLLVL.

This CDR3 reads CSAIPGQGRNSPLHF. DNA of the CDR3: TGCAGTGCAATACCGGGACAGGGTAGGAATTCACCCCTCCACTTT. V and J are TRBV20-1 and TRBJ1-6; 9 bases are a match to TRBD1. This CDR3 is built from 15 residues. J was trimmed by 7 bases and V by 6 bases; bases with no gene match: 10. From germline, CDR1 is DFQATT and CDR2 SNEGSKA (reference sequence).

The V gene is TRBV20-1, the J gene TRBJ1-1; D is perhaps TRBD1 (5 bases). The CDR3 is made up of 12 amino acids. Trimming left V 3 bases short and J 11 bases short, with 16 bases between. Germline CDR1 and CDR2: DFQATT and SNEGSKA (reference sequence). CDR3 protein: CSASQKGNGAFF. The CDR3 DNA is TGCAGTGCTAGTCAAAAGGGGAATGGCGCTTTCTTT.

The J gene is TRBJ2-3, the V gene TRBV7-9, with 14 bases aligning to TRBD2. V lost 5 bases, J lost 2 bases, and 12 bases stayed unmatched. Per germline, CDR1 SEHNR and CDR2 FQNEAQ (reference sequence). CDR3 length equals 19 residues. In nucleotides, the CDR3 is TGTGCCAGCAGCATCATCAGAGGGACTAGCGGGGGCCACACAGATACGCAGTATTTT. Translating gives CASSIIRGTSGGHTDTQYF.

This clonotype was counted a few times. The chain uses TRBV5-1 and TRBJ2-7, with no clear D. From germline, CDR1 is SGHRS and CDR2 YFSETQ. The length of the CDR3 is 13 residues. With 1 base removed from V and 3 bases from J, the gap between germline ends came to 8 bases. The CDR3 here is CASSLTQNYEQYF. DNA of the CDR3: TGCGCCAGCAGCTTGACCCAAAACTACGAGCAGTACTTC.

Points on this clonotype: Mismatch with germline at one junction end may stem from a read error. The J gene is TRBJ1-4, the V gene TRBV29-1; D is perhaps TRBD1 (6 bases). Germline-derived CDR1 and CDR2 are SQVTM and ANQGSEA. This CDR3 has 13 amino acids. This CDR3 is CSVKTGGNEKLSF. CDR3 in DNA: TGCAGCGTCAAGACAGGTGGTAATGAAAAACTGTCTTTT.

This clonotype was seen only a few times. This chain joins TRBV11-2 and TRBJ2-7; 8 bases match TRBD1. CDR1 SGHAT and CDR2 FQNNGV come from the germline V gene. V was clipped by 0 bases and J by 9 bases; unmatched bases: 4. The CDR3 is 13 amino acids. Here the CDR3 DNA reads TGTGCCAGCAGCTTAGAACCAGGGGGCGGGCAGTACTTC. This translates into CASSLEPGGGQYF. Drawing the rest from reference TRBV11-2 and TRBJ2-7, the complete variable domain is EAGVAQSPRYKIIEKRQSVAFWCNPISGHATLYWYQQILGQGPKLLIQFQNNGVVDDSQLPKDRFSAERLKGVDSTLKIQPAKLEDSAVYLCASSLEPGGGQYFGPGTRLTVT.

The gene calls are TRBV7-9 and TRBJ1-2; tentative D call: TRBD1 (5 bases). Germline loops: CDR1 SEHNR, CDR2 FQNEAQ (reference sequence). The CDR3 contains 15 residues. V lost 4 bases, J lost 4 bases, and 16 bases lay in between. The CDR3, as DNA: TGTGCCAGCAGCTCCCGGGACGGGAGGCCCTATGGCTACACCTTC. Residues: CASSSRDGRPYGYTF.

The table lists this clonotype with many counts. CDR3 sequence (DNA): TGTGCCAGCAGTCCCAGCGGGAGGACAGATACGCAGTATTTT. The encoded protein is CASSPSGRTDTQYF. The chain joins TRBV6-6 to TRBJ2-3; 9 bases align to TRBD2. CDR1 is MNHNY, CDR2 SVGAGI, per germline (reference sequence). The CDR3 spans 14 residues. V shed 5 bases, J shed 3 bases, and the junction held 3 bases outside the gene matches.

This clonotype was seen a single time. V is TRBV29-1 and J is TRBJ2-7, with TRBD2 matching over 8 bases. Germline V gene lookup returns CDR1 SQVTM and CDR2 ANQGSEA. J was trimmed by 3 bases and V by 4 bases; bases with no gene match: 5. The CDR3 is 13 amino acids. The CDR3, as DNA: TGCAGCGTTGTGGTAGCGGGAAACTACGAGCAGTACTTC. Encoded protein: CSVVVAGNYEQYF.

The sample holds a few counts of this clonotype. This chain uses TRBV10-3 with TRBJ1-4; D might be TRBD1 (5 bases). Looked up from germline, CDR1 is ENHRY and CDR2 is SYGVKD. The CDR3 consists of 14 residues. V lost 0 bases to trimming and J lost 4 bases, with 6 bases between them. CDR3 region: CAISESGGNEKLFF. The CDR3 region has the DNA TGTGCCATCAGTGAGTCTGGGGGTAATGAAAAACTGTTTTTT.

The V gene is TRBV7-9, the J gene TRBJ2-7; no definite D call. Germline CDR1 SEHNR, CDR2 FQNEAQ (reference sequence). The CDR3 length is 13 residues. The V end lost 2 bases, the J end lost 6 bases, and 11 bases lay between the germline ends. CDR3 in amino acids: CASSLSAGLEQYF. CDR3 nucleotides: TGTGCCAGCAGCTTATCGGCAGGTCTCGAGCAGTACTTC.

Concerning this clonotype: This likely comes from a read error, as the CDR3 has no conserved phenylalanine or tryptophan at its end. This rearrangement joins TRBV5-8 to TRBJ1-1; D might be TRBD1 (5 bases). Trimming shortened V by 0 bases and J by 3 bases, and 18 bases separated the two germline ends. There are 17 residues in the CDR3. CDR1 SGHTS and CDR2 YDEGEE come from the germline V gene. CDR3 coding DNA: TGTGCCAGCAGCTTGGCGGTGAGATTCGGGGGGGACACTGAAGCTTTCTCT. Residues: CASSLAVRFGGDTEAFS.